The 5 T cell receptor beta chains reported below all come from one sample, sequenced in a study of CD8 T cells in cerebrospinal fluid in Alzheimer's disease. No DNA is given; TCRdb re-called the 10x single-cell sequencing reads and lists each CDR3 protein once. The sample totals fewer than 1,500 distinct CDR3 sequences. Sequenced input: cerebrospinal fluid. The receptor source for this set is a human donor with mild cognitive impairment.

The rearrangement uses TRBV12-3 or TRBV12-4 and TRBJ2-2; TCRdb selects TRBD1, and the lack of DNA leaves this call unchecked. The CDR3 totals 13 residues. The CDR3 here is CASRRQDTGELFF.

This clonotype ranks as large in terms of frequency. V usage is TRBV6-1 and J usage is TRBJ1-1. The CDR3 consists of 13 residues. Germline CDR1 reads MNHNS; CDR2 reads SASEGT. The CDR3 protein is CASSVRALVEAFF.

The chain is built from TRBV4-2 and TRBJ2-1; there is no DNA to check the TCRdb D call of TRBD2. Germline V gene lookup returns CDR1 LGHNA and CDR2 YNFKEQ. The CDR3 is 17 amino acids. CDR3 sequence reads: CASSPPGRSGGYNEQFF.

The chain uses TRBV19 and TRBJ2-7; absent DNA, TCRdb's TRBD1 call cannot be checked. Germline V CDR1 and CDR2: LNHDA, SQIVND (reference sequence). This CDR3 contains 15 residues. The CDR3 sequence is CASSRETGQGYEQYF.

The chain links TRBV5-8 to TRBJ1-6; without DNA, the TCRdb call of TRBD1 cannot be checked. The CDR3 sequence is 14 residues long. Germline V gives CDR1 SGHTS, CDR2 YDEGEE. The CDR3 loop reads CASSRGQANSPLHF.